Below are 4 T cell receptor beta chains sequenced from a single sample in a study of cytomegalovirus exposure and HLA in healthy donors. Both 60 Vbeta primers and 13 Jbeta primers went into the PCR. Libraries were prepared by immunoSEQ multiplex PCR; TCRdb keeps only in-frame clonotypes and omits some of them. Of fewer than 85,000 clones listed, under 80% are singletons. What was sequenced was PBMCs. These receptors were taken from a male donor in good health and CMV-seropositive.

The chain joins TRBV6-4 to TRBJ1-1, with 8 positions matching TRBD1. Germline CDR1 MRHNA, CDR2 SNTAGT. Germline trimming cut 3 bases from V and 3 bases from J; bases unmatched to any gene: 3. The CDR3 covers 14 residues. CDR3 sequence reads: CASSDMTGDTEAFF. The CDR3 nucleotides read TGTGCCAGCAGTGATATGACAGGGGACACTGAAGCTTTCTTT.

The chain combines TRBV2 with TRBJ1-1, with D perhaps TRBD1 (6 bases). The germline V gene encodes CDR1 SNHLY and CDR2 FYNNEI. The germline V and J ends were trimmed by 3 bases and 4 bases, with 21 bases remaining between them. There are 17 residues in the CDR3. CDR3 loop: CASSDSALSGVFTEAFF. The CDR3 nucleotides read TGTGCCAGCAGTGATTCGGCTCTCTCAGGGGTGTTCACTGAAGCTTTCTTT.

The gene calls are TRBV19 and TRBJ1-1; D gene unclear. V was trimmed by 6 bases and J by 0 bases, leaving 8 bases between them. Germline CDR1 LNHDA, CDR2 SQIVND (reference sequence). CDR3 length: 13 amino acids. The CDR3: CASRWAVNTEAFF. The CDR3 DNA follows: TGTGCCAGTAGGTGGGCCGTGAACACTGAAGCTTTCTTT.

The chain employs TRBV28 and TRBJ2-1, with 10 bases that match TRBD2. The CDR3 totals 13 residues. Losses at the gene ends were 11 bases for V and 5 bases for J; bases not matched to a gene: 6. Per the germline V gene, CDR1 is MDHEN and CDR2 is SYDVKM. CDR3: CAGGTSVDNEQFF. For the CDR3, the DNA is TGTGCCGGGGGGACTAGCGTGGACAATGAGCAGTTCTTC.